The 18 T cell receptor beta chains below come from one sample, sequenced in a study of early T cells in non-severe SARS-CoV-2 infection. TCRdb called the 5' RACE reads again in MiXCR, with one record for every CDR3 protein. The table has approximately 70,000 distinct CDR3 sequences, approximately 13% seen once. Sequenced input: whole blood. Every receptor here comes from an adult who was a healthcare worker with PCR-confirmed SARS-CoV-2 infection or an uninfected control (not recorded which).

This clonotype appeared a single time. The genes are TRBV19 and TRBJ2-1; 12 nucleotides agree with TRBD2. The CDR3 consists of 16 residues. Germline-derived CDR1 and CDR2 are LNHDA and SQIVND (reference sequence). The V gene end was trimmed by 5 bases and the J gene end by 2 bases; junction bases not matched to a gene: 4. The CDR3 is CASSLLAGGTYNEQFF. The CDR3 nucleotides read TGTGCCAGTAGTCTCCTAGCGGGAGGGACCTACAATGAGCAGTTCTTC.

CDR3: CASSLVSDTEAFF. The CDR3 nucleotides read TGTGCCAGCAGTTTGGTCAGTGACACTGAAGCTTTCTTT. The chain employs TRBV12-3 or TRBV12-4 and TRBJ1-1; D is ambiguous. This CDR3 has 13 residues. The ends were cut back, 3 bases at V and 3 bases at J, with 8 bases in the middle.

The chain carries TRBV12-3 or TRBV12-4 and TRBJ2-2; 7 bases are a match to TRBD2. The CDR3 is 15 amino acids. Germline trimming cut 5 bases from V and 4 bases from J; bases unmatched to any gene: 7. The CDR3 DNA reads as TGTGCCAGCAGTCCAACTAGCGTACGCACCGGGGAGCTGTTTTTT. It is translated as CASSPTSVRTGELFF.

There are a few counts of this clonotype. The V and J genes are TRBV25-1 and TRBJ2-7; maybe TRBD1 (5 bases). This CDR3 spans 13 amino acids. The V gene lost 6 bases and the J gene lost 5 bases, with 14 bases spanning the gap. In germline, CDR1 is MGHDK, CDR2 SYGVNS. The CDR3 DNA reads TGTGCCAGCAGAGCCCCAGGGTCCCACGAGCAGTACTTC. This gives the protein CASRAPGSHEQYF.

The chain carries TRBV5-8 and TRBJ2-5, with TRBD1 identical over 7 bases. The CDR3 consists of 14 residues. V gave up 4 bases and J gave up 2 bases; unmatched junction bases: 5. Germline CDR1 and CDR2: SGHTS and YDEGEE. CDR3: CASSPRQGQETQYF. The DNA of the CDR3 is TGTGCCAGCAGCCCGCGACAGGGACAAGAGACCCAGTACTTC.

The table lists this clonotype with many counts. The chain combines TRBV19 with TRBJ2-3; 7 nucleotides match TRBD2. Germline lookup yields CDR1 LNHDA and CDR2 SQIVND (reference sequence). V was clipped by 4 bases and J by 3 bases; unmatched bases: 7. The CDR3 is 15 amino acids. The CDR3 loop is CASSSLAGATDTQYF. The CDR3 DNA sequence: TGTGCCAGTAGTAGTCTGGCGGGAGCGACAGATACGCAGTATTTT.

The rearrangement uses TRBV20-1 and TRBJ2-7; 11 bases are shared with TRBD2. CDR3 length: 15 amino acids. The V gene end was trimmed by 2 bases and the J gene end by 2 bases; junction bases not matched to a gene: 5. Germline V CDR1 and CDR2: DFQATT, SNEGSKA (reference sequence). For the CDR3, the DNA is TGCAGTGCTAGACCCACTAGCGGGGGACCCTACGAGCAGTACTTC. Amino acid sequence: CSARPTSGGPYEQYF.

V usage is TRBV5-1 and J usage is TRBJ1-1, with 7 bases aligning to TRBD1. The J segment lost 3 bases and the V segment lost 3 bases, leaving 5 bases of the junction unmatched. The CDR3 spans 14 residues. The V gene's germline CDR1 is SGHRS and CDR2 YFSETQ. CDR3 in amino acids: CASSSLQGYTEAFF. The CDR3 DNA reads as TGCGCCAGCAGCTCGCTACAGGGGTACACTGAAGCTTTCTTT.

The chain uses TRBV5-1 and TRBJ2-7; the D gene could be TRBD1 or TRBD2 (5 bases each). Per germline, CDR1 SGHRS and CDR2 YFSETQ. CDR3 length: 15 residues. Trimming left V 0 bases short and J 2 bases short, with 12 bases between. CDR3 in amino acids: CASSLDPGRTYEQYF. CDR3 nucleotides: TGCGCCAGCAGCTTGGATCCGGGACGGACCTACGAGCAGTACTTC. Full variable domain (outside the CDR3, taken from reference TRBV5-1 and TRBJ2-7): KAGVTQTPRYLIKTRGQQVTLSCSPISGHRSVSWYQQTPGQGLQFLFEYFSETQRNKGNFPGRFSGRQFSNSRSEMNVSTLELGDSALYLCASSLDPGRTYEQYFGPGTRLTVT.

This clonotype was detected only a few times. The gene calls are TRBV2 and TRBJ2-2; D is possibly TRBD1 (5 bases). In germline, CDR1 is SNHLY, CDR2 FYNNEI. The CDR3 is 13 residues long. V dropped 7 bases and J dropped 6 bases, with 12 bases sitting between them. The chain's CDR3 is CASTRQISGELFF. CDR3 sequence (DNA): TGTGCCAGCACTAGACAGATTTCCGGGGAGCTGTTTTTT.

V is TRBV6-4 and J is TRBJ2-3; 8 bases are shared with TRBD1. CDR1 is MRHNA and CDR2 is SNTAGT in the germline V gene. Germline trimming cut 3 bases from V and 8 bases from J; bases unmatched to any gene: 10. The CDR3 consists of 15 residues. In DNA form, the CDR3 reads TGTGCCAGCAGTGAGACAGGGGTACGTTGGAGTACGCAGTATTTT. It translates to CASSETGVRWSTQYF.

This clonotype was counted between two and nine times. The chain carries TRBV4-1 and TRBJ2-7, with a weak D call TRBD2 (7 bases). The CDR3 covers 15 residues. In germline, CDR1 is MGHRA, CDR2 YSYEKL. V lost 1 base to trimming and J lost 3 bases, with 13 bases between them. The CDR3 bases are TGCGCCAGCAGCCAAGGGGGAGGGGGATACTACGAGCAGTACTTC. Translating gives CASSQGGGGYYEQYF.

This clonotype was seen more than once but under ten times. DNA for the CDR3: TGTGCCACCAGTGACGCCGGGACAGCCTTCTACGAGCAGTACTTC. Protein product: CATSDAGTAFYEQYF. V gene TRBV24-1 combines with J gene TRBJ2-7; 7 positions match TRBD1. The junction had 8 bases not matched to a gene; V was cut back by 4 bases and J by 3 bases. Germline V gives CDR1 KGHDR, CDR2 SFDVKD. This CDR3 contains 15 residues.

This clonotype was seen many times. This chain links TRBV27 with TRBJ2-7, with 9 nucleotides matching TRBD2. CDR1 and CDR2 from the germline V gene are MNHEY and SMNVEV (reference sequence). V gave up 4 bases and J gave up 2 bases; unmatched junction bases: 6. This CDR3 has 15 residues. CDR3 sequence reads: CASSSISGGTYEQYF. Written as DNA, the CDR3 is TGTGCCAGCAGTTCCATTAGCGGGGGTACCTACGAGCAGTACTTC.

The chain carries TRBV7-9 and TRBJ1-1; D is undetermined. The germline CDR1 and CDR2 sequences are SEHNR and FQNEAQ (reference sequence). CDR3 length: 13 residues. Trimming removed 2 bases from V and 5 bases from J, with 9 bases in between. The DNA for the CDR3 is TGTGCCAGCAGCTTACAGGAAGAGACTGAAGCTTTCTTT. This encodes CASSLQEETEAFF.

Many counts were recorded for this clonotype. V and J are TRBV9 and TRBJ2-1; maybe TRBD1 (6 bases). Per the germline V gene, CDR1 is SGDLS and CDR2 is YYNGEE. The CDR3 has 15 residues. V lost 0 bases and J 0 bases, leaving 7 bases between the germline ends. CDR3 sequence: CASSVEDSSYNEQFF. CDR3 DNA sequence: TGTGCCAGCAGCGTAGAGGACAGCTCCTACAATGAGCAGTTCTTC.

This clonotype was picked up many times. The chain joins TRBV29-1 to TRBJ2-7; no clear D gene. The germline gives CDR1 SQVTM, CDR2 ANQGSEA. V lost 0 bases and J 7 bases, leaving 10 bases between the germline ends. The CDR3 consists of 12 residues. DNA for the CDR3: TGCAGCGTTGAAGATCTTCAGAGGGAGCAGTACTTC. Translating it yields CSVEDLQREQYF.

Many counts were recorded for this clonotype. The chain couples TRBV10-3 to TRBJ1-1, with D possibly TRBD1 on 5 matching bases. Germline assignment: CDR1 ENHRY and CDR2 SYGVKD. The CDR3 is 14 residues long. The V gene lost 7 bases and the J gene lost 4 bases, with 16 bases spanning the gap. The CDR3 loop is CAIKAQSGGTEAFF. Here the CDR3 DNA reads TGTGCCATCAAAGCGCAGTCGGGGGGCACTGAAGCTTTCTTT.